The next 3 T cell receptor beta chains were all read from a single sample in a study of siplizumab effects on memory and regulatory T cells. Measured with immunoSEQ multiplex PCR; TCRdb has only the in-frame clones, and not every one. Altogether 95,000 to 130,000 clones are present, roughly 94% being singletons, with the ten largest covering 1.5% to 2%. What was sequenced was non-Treg CD4+ T cells sorted from blood. Receptor source: a human donor in good health.

The CDR3 reads CATSRGYSYSNQPQHF. The CDR3 nucleotides read TGTGCCACCAGCAGAGGTTACAGTTATAGCAATCAGCCCCAGCATTTT. This chain uses TRBV15 with TRBJ1-5; D gene unclear. From germline, CDR1 is LNHNV and CDR2 YYDKDF (reference sequence). There are 16 residues in the CDR3. V dropped 1 base and J dropped 0 bases, with 10 bases sitting between them.

This clone was picked up a small number of times. The chain employs TRBV19 and TRBJ1-2; 8 bases agree with TRBD1. Germline V gene lookup returns CDR1 LNHDA and CDR2 SQIVND (reference sequence). With V trimmed by 4 bases and J by 5 bases, 6 bases remained unmatched. This CDR3 comprises 14 residues. The CDR3 region has the DNA TGTGCCAGTAGTACCCCGGACAGGGTATATGGCTACACCTTC. Translated, it gives CASSTPDRVYGYTF.

The CDR3 here is CASSRDRLYEQYF. In DNA form, the CDR3 reads TGTGCCAGCAGCAGGGACAGGCTTTACGAGCAGTACTTC. V and J are TRBV28 and TRBJ2-7; 8 bases are a match to TRBD1. The germline V gene has CDR1 MDHEN and CDR2 SYDVKM. The CDR3 covers 13 residues. V trimming: 6 bases; J trimming: 4 bases; junction bases outside the gene matches: 5.